This is a list of T cell receptor beta chains from one sample in a study of blood T cell repertoires in COVID-19. This table comes from immunoSEQ multiplex PCR, and its TCRdb copy is limited to in-frame clones, with some not included. Counted here are 200,000 to 250,000 clones, 70% to 90% occurring once; the ten biggest clones make up approximately 12%. The sample taken for sequencing was peripheral blood. Receptor source: a woman in her late teens or twenties who had recovered from COVID-19. Both conserved end residues are part of each CDR3. A D gene is named only where the DNA matches it firmly. Not all rows give a size; the values are once, few, many and, for expanded clones, a class.

D gene: .
clone size: .
V gene: TRBV12-1
J gene: TRBJ2-1
CDR3 DNA: TGTGCCAGCAGCTTTGCCTCGCGGCGCTCCTACAATGAGCAGTTCTTC
CDR3 protein: CASSFASRRSYNEQFF

D gene: TRBD2
clone size: .
V gene: TRBV11-2
J gene: TRBJ2-1
CDR3 DNA: TGTGCCAGCAGCTTAATAACCCGCGGGGAGGGCAATGAGCAGTTCTTC
CDR3 protein: CASSLITRGEGNEQFF

D gene: TRBD1
clone size: .
V gene: TRBV6-5
J gene: TRBJ2-3
CDR3 DNA: TGTGCCAGCAGAGCCCGACAGGGTTCAGATACGCAGTATTTT
CDR3 protein: CASRARQGSDTQYF

D gene: TRBD1
clone size: .
V gene: TRBV5-1
J gene: TRBJ1-2
CDR3 DNA: TGCGCCAGCAGCCAGGGACAGGGGGCCGATGGCTACACCTTC
CDR3 protein: CASSQGQGADGYTF

D gene: .
clone size: .
V gene: TRBV27
J gene: TRBJ1-5
CDR3 DNA: TGTGCCAGCAGTTTATATCCAGGGCTGGCCAAGCCCCAGCATTTT
CDR3 protein: CASSLYPGLAKPQHF

D gene: .
clone size: .
V gene: TRBV28
J gene: TRBJ2-7
CDR3 DNA: TGTGCCAGCAGCACTAGCAGGTTGCTTTACGAGCAGTACTTC
CDR3 protein: CASSTSRLLYEQYF

D gene: TRBD1
clone size: .
V gene: TRBV19
J gene: TRBJ2-6
CDR3 DNA: TGTGCCAGTAGTAGGACAGGGTCCGGGGCCAACGTCCTGACTTTC
CDR3 protein: CASSRTGSGANVLTF

D gene: .
clone size: .
V gene: TRBV4-3
J gene: TRBJ2-3
CDR3 DNA: TGCGCCAGCAGCCAAGTTTCCGGCACAGATACGCAGTATTTT
CDR3 protein: CASSQVSGTDTQYF

D gene: TRBD2
clone size: .
V gene: TRBV7-2
J gene: TRBJ2-7
CDR3 DNA: TGTGCCAGCAGCGACCCGGGACTAGCCTACGAGCAGTACTTC
CDR3 protein: CASSDPGLAYEQYF

D gene: TRBD1
clone size: .
V gene: TRBV5-4
J gene: TRBJ1-3
CDR3 DNA: TGTGCCAGCAGCTCCGGAAACAGGGGGCCTGGAAACACCATATATTTT
CDR3 protein: CASSSGNRGPGNTIYF

D gene: .
clone size: .
V gene: TRBV19
J gene: TRBJ2-1
CDR3 DNA: TGTGCCAGTAGTATAGATGGGGGGTACTCCTACAATGAGCAGTTCTTC
CDR3 protein: CASSIDGGYSYNEQFF

D gene: TRBD1
clone size: .
V gene: TRBV5-6
J gene: TRBJ1-2
CDR3 DNA: TGTGCCAGCAGCGCCGGGACAGGGGTTTCCTATGGCTACACCTTC
CDR3 protein: CASSAGTGVSYGYTF

D gene: .
clone size: few
V gene: TRBV2
J gene: TRBJ1-1
CDR3 DNA: TGTGCCAGCAGGCTACAGTATGAAGCTTTCTTT
CDR3 protein: CASRLQYEAFF

D gene: .
clone size: .
V gene: TRBV5-1
J gene: TRBJ2-7
CDR3 DNA: TGCGCCAGCACCTCTAGGAGCGGACAGTACGAGCAGTACTTC
CDR3 protein: CASTSRSGQYEQYF

D gene: .
clone size: .
V gene: TRBV7-9
J gene: TRBJ2-7
CDR3 DNA: TGTGCCAGCAGCTCCCAGGACACAGGCGAGCAGTACTTC
CDR3 protein: CASSSQDTGEQYF

D gene: .
clone size: .
V gene: TRBV7-9
J gene: TRBJ2-5
CDR3 DNA: TGTGCCAGCACGAGGGGGCAAGAGACCCAGTACTTC
CDR3 protein: CASTRGQETQYF

D gene: .
clone size: .
V gene: TRBV11-2
J gene: TRBJ2-7
CDR3 DNA: TGTGCCAGCAGCTTAGGCGGCTCCTACGAGCAGTACTTC
CDR3 protein: CASSLGGSYEQYF

D gene: .
clone size: .
V gene: TRBV5-1
J gene: TRBJ1-2
CDR3 DNA: TGCGCCAGCAGCCCGGGGGGTCACTATGGCTACACCTTC
CDR3 protein: CASSPGGHYGYTF

D gene: .
clone size: .
V gene: TRBV27
J gene: TRBJ1-5
CDR3 DNA: TGTGCCAGCAGTCGTACAGGGTATAGCAATCAGCCCCAGCATTTT
CDR3 protein: CASSRTGYSNQPQHF

D gene: .
clone size: .
V gene: TRBV27
J gene: TRBJ1-4
CDR3 DNA: TGTGCCAGCAGTTCCTCGGGGGGGGCTAATGAAAAACTGTTTTTT
CDR3 protein: CASSSSGGANEKLFF

D gene: TRBD1
clone size: .
V gene: TRBV9
J gene: TRBJ2-5
CDR3 DNA: TGTGCCAGCAGCGCGGGACAGGGAAGGATAGAGACCCAGTACTTC
CDR3 protein: CASSAGQGRIETQYF

D gene: .
clone size: .
V gene: TRBV4-1
J gene: TRBJ1-6
CDR3 DNA: TGCGCCAGCAGCGAGAGGAGGGATTCACCCCTCCACTTT
CDR3 protein: CASSERRDSPLHF

D gene: .
clone size: many
V gene: TRBV7-3
J gene: TRBJ1-3
CDR3 DNA: TGTGCCAGCAGCTTAAATGGGGGCTTTGGAAACACCATATATTTT
CDR3 protein: CASSLNGGFGNTIYF

D gene: .
clone size: .
V gene: TRBV19
J gene: TRBJ2-7
CDR3 DNA: TGTGCCAGTAGTATTTATCGGGAGTCCCACGAGCAGTACTTC
CDR3 protein: CASSIYRESHEQYF

D gene: .
clone size: .
V gene: TRBV19
J gene: TRBJ1-1
CDR3 DNA: TGTGCCAGTAGTATCGAGGTGAACACTGAAGCTTTCTTT
CDR3 protein: CASSIEVNTEAFF

D gene: TRBD1
clone size: once
V gene: TRBV19
J gene: TRBJ2-1
CDR3 DNA: TGTGCCAGTAGTATCCGAACAGGGGGATCCAATGAGCAGTTCTTC
CDR3 protein: CASSIRTGGSNEQFF

D gene: TRBD1
clone size: .
V gene: TRBV5-5
J gene: TRBJ1-3
CDR3 DNA: TGTGCCAGCAGCTGGGACAGGGGGCTTGGAAACACCATATATTTT
CDR3 protein: CASSWDRGLGNTIYF

D gene: .
clone size: .
V gene: TRBV18
J gene: TRBJ1-1
CDR3 DNA: TGTGCCAGCTCACATAGGAACACTGAAGCTTTCTTT
CDR3 protein: CASSHRNTEAFF

D gene: .
clone size: .
V gene: TRBV10-3
J gene: TRBJ1-5
CDR3 DNA: TGTGCCATCAGTGAGTCTGGGAGTAGCAATCAGCCCCAGCATTTT
CDR3 protein: CAISESGSSNQPQHF

D gene: TRBD1
clone size: many
V gene: TRBV5-1
J gene: TRBJ2-6
CDR3 DNA: TGCGCCAGCAGCTTGCCGGGACAGGCAGGCTCTGGGGCCAACGTCCTGACTTTC
CDR3 protein: CASSLPGQAGSGANVLTF

D gene: .
clone size: .
V gene: TRBV11-2
J gene: TRBJ2-7
CDR3 DNA: TGTGCCAGCAGCTCAGGTTTTTTTTACGAGCAGTACTTC
CDR3 protein: CASSSGFFYEQYF

D gene: .
clone size: .
V gene: TRBV7-2
J gene: TRBJ2-1
CDR3 DNA: TGTGCCAGCAGTTGGGCCCTTCGTAATGAGCAGTTCTTC
CDR3 protein: CASSWALRNEQFF

D gene: TRBD2
clone size: .
V gene: TRBV7-2
J gene: TRBJ2-3
CDR3 DNA: TGTGCCAGCAGCCCCGTCCGAGGCGGGGGAGGAGATACGCAGTATTTT
CDR3 protein: CASSPVRGGGGDTQYF

D gene: .
clone size: once
V gene: TRBV4-1
J gene: TRBJ1-4
CDR3 DNA: TGCGCCAGCAGCCAAGTTCAAGGACTTAATGAAAAACTGTTTTTT
CDR3 protein: CASSQVQGLNEKLFF

D gene: .
clone size: .
V gene: TRBV18
J gene: TRBJ2-1
CDR3 DNA: TGTGCCAGCTCGCCGGGACACACAGTATACAATGAGCAGTTCTTC
CDR3 protein: CASSPGHTVYNEQFF

D gene: TRBD2
clone size: .
V gene: TRBV5-1
J gene: TRBJ2-3
CDR3 DNA: TGCGCCAGCAGCTCGCGGACTAGCGGGAGTAAAAATACGCAGTATTTT
CDR3 protein: CASSSRTSGSKNTQYF

D gene: TRBD2
clone size: .
V gene: TRBV13
J gene: TRBJ2-1
CDR3 DNA: TGTGCCAGCAGCCGACCGGGGACTACTAACAATGAGCAGTTCTTC
CDR3 protein: CASSRPGTTNNEQFF

D gene: .
clone size: .
V gene: TRBV9
J gene: TRBJ1-4
CDR3 DNA: TGTGCCAGCAGCGTAGAGGCAGGGTTCGGGGAAAAACTGTTTTTT
CDR3 protein: CASSVEAGFGEKLFF

D gene: .
clone size: .
V gene: TRBV5-4
J gene: TRBJ1-2
CDR3 DNA: TGTGCCAGCAGCTTGTCAGGGCTTAACTATGGCTACACCTTC
CDR3 protein: CASSLSGLNYGYTF

D gene: .
clone size: .
V gene: TRBV30
J gene: TRBJ1-2
CDR3 DNA: TGTGCCTGCCCCGCTTTTACGGGGGGATTACAGAATGGCTACACCTTC
CDR3 protein: CACPAFTGGLQNGYTF